This T cell receptor (beta chain) was sequenced for a study of T cells after yellow fever vaccination. TCRdb fed the 5' RACE reads into MiXCR, producing one record per CDR3 protein. Of just under 600,000 distinct CDR3 sequences in the sample, approximately 13% are singletons; the top ten hold over 12%. The clonotype comes from a man younger than 40 who received the YFV17D yellow fever vaccine. Sequenced here: PBMCs, sampled on the day of the yellow fever booster vaccination.

The CDR3 reads CASPQAGELFF. Written as DNA, the CDR3 is TGTGCCAGCCCACAAGCCGGGGAGCTGTTTTTT. The chain joins TRBV11-2 to TRBJ2-2; D ambiguous. The CDR3 contains 11 residues. The germline V gene has CDR1 SGHAT and CDR2 FQNNGV. V lost 8 bases and J 6 bases, leaving 7 bases between the germline ends.